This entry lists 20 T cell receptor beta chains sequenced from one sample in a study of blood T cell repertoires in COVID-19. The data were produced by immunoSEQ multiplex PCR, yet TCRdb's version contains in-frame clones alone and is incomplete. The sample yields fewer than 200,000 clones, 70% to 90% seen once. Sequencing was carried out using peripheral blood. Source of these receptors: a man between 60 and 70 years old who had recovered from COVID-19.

The CDR3, as DNA: TGTGCCAGCAGCGTACTTACAGGGAACTATGGCTACACCTTC. It specifies CASSVLTGNYGYTF. The chain recombines TRBV9 with TRBJ1-2; perhaps TRBD1 as D (6 bases). Germline loops: CDR1 SGDLS, CDR2 YYNGEE. Between the trimmed V and J ends, which lost 1 base and 2 bases, there was a span of 9 bases. This CDR3 comprises 14 residues.

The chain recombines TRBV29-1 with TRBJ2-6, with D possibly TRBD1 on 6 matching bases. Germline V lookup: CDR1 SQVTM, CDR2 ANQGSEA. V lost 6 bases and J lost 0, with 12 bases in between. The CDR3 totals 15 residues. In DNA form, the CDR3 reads TGCAGCGTGGGACAAGACGGCTCTGGGGCCAACGTCCTGACTTTC. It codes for CSVGQDGSGANVLTF.

The CDR3, as DNA: TGCAGTGCTAGTCTGACAGGGAGTGAGACCCAGTACTTC. Amino acid sequence: CSASLTGSETQYF. V is TRBV20-1 and J is TRBJ2-5, with 7 bases lining up with TRBD1. Losses at the gene ends were 3 bases for V and 5 bases for J; bases not matched to a gene: 6. There are 13 residues in the CDR3. The V gene's germline CDR1 is DFQATT and CDR2 SNEGSKA (reference sequence).

The CDR3 reads CASAPLGTDTQYF. CDR3 nucleotide sequence: TGTGCTAGTGCCCCCCTTGGCACAGATACGCAGTATTTT. This chain links TRBV12-5 with TRBJ2-3; no clear D. From germline, CDR1 is LGHNT and CDR2 FRNRAP. The CDR3 contains 13 residues. Trimming took off 7 bases at V and 1 base at J, with 9 bases between the two ends.

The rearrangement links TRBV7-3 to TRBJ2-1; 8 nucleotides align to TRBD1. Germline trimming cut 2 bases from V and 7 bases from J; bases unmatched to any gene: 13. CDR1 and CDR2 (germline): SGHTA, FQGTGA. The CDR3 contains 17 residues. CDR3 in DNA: TGTGCCAGCAGCTTAGATCTTGGCAGGGGGCTAGGGAATGAGCAGTTCTTC. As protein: CASSLDLGRGLGNEQFF.

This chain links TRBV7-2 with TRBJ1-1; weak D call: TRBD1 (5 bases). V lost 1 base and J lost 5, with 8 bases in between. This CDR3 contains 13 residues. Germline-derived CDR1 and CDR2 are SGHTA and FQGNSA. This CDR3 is CASSLGGDTEAFF. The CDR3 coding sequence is TGTGCCAGCAGCTTAGGGGGCGATACTGAAGCTTTCTTT.

CDR3 DNA: TGTGCCATCAGGGACAGGGGGACATTTGACACCGGGGAGCTGTTTTTT. This gives the protein CAIRDRGTFDTGELFF. The V gene is TRBV10-3, the J gene TRBJ2-2; 10 positions match TRBD1. The CDR3 runs to 16 residues. The V gene end was trimmed by 6 bases and the J gene end by 3 bases; junction bases not matched to a gene: 7. CDR1 is ENHRY, CDR2 SYGVKD, per germline.

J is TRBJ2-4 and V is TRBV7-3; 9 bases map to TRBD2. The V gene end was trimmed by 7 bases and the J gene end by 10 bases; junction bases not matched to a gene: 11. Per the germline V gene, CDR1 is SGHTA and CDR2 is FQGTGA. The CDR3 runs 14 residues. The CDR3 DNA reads TGTGCCAGCACCTCCTGGCGGGGGGGTTGGATTCAGTACTTC. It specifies CASTSWRGGWIQYF.

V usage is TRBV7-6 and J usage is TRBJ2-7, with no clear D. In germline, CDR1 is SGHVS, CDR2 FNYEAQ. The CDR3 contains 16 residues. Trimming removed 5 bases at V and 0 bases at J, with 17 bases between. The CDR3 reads CASSAAQYPSSYEQYF. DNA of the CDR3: TGTGCCAGCAGCGCAGCACAGTATCCGAGCTCCTACGAGCAGTACTTC.

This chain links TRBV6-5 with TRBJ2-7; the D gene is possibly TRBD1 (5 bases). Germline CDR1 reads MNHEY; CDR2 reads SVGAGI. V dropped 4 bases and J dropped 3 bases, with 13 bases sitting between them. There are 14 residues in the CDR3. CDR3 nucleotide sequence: TGTGCCAGCAGTTCCGACGTGGGGCACTACGAGCAGTACTTC. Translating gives CASSSDVGHYEQYF.

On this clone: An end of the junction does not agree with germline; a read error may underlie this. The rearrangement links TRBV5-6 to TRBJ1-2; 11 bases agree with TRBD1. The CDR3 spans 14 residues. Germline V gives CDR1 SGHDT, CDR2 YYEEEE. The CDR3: CARSGTGGGYGYTF. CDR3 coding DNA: TGTGCCCGCAGCGGGACAGGGGGGGGCTATGGCTACACCTTC.

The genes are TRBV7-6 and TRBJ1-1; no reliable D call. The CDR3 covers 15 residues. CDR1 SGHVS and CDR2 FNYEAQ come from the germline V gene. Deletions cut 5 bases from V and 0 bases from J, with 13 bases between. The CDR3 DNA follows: TGTGCCAGCAGCCGCGGCGGCAGCCTGAACACTGAAGCTTTCTTT. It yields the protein CASSRGGSLNTEAFF.

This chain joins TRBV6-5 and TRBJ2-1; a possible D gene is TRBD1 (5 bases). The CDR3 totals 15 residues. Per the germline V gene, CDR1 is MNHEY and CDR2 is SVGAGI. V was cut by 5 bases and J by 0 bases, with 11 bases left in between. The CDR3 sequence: CASSRGTTSYNEQFF. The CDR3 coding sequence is TGTGCCAGCAGTAGGGGAACCACCTCCTACAATGAGCAGTTCTTC.

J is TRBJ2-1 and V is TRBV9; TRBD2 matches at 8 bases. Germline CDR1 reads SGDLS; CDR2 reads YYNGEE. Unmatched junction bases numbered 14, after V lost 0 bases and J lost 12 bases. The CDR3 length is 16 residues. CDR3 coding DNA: TGTGCCAGCAGCGTAGGCGTCGGGGGGGCCGGTATAGGGCAGTTCTTC. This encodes CASSVGVGGAGIGQFF. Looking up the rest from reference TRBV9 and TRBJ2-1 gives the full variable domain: DSGVTQTPKHLITATGQRVTLRCSPRSGDLSVYWYQQSLDQGLQFLIQYYNGEERAKGNILERFSAQQFPDLHSELNLSSLELGDSALYFCASSVGVGGAGIGQFFGPGTRLTVL.

In nucleotides, the CDR3 is TGTGCCAGCAGTTACGCAGGGGTAGCGGGGATGGGAGGGACAGATACGCAGTATTTT. Its translation is CASSYAGVAGMGGTDTQYF. This chain links TRBV27 with TRBJ2-3, with TRBD2 matching over 8 bases. After removal of 4 bases from V and 3 bases from J, the junction contained 18 bases not matched to a gene. Germline loops: CDR1 MNHEY, CDR2 SMNVEV (reference sequence). The CDR3 has 19 amino acids.

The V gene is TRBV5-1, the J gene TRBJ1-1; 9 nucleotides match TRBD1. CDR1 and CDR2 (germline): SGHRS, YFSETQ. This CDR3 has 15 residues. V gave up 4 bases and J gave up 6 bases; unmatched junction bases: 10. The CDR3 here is CASSENRQGGAEAFF. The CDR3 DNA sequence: TGCGCCAGCAGCGAAAATAGACAGGGGGGAGCTGAAGCTTTCTTT.

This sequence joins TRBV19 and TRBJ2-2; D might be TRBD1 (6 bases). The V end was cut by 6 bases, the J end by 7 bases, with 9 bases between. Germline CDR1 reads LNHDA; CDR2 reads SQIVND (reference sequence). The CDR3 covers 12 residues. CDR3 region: CASRRGNGELFF. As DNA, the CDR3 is TGTGCCAGTAGAAGGGGGAACGGGGAGCTGTTTTTT.

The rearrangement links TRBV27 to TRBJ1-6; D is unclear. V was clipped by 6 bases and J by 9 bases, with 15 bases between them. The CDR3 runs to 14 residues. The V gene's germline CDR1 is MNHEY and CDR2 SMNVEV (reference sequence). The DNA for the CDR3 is TGTGCCAGCAGGAGTCGGGAGTCGCGTTCACCCCTCCACTTT. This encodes CASRSRESRSPLHF.

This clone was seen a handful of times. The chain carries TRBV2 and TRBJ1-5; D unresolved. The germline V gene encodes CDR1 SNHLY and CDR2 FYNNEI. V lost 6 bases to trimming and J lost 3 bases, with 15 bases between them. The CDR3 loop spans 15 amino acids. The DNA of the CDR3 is TGTGCCAGCAGCCTCGAGGATGGCACCAATCAGCCCCAGCATTTT. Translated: CASSLEDGTNQPQHF.

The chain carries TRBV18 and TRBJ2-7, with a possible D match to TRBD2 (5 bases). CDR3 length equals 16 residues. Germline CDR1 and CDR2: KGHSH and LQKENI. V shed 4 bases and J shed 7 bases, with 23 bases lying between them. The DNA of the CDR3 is TGTGCCAGCTCACAGAATTCGAGGGTAGCAGGTACGGAGCAGTACTTC. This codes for CASSQNSRVAGTEQYF.